This T cell receptor (beta chain) was found in a study of technical replicates of blood from several donors. V was pared by 2 bases and J by 5 bases, with 9 bases between. Germline values: CDR1 PRHDT, CDR2 FYEKMQ (reference sequence). This CDR3 spans 13 amino acids. Measured with immunoSEQ multiplex PCR; TCRdb has only the in-frame clones, and not every one. This table has approximately 70,000 clones, nearly 98% appearing once. The chain couples TRBV13 to TRBJ1-2, with a tentative D call TRBD1 (6 bases). The clonotype originates from a human donor in good health. Sequencing was done on a sample of T cells isolated from PBMCs. The CDR3 protein is CASSLTGRYGYTF. DNA for the CDR3: TGTGCCAGCAGCTTAACAGGGAGATATGGCTACACCTTC. The whole variable domain, remainder taken from reference TRBV13 and TRBJ1-2, is AAGVIQSPRHLIKEKRETATLKCYPIPRHDTVYWYQQGPGQDPQFLISFYEKMQSDKGSIPDRFSAQQFSDYHSELNMSSLELGDSALYFCASSLTGRYGYTFGSGTRLTVV.